The 14 T cell receptor beta chains listed next were all sequenced from one sample in a study of shared clonotypes between healthy human individuals. Measured with immunoSEQ multiplex PCR; TCRdb has only the in-frame clones, and not every one. The sample lists 550,000 to 700,000 clones; 60% to 75% were seen once. Sequencing was carried out using memory CD4+ T cells sorted from blood. Subset specified: CD45RA-negative fraction. These receptors were obtained from a woman in her twenties or thirties in good health.

This chain's CDR3 is CASSYRSEAFF. The CDR3 DNA reads TGTGCCAGCAGTTACAGGTCTGAAGCTTTCTTT. The chain joins TRBV28 to TRBJ1-1, with D possibly being TRBD1 (5 bases). CDR1 and CDR2 (germline): MDHEN, SYDVKM. The CDR3 extends over 11 amino acids. Trimming left V 4 bases short and J 6 bases short, with 6 bases between.

This clone was observed a handful of times. The rearrangement uses TRBV18 and TRBJ2-3, with D uncertain. Trimming cost V 3 bases and J 0 bases, with 4 bases left between them. The CDR3 runs 13 residues. From germline, CDR1 is KGHSH and CDR2 LQKENI. The CDR3 region has the DNA TGTGCCAGCTCACCGGACAGCACAGATACGCAGTATTTT. Amino acid sequence: CASSPDSTDTQYF.

V gene TRBV9 combines with J gene TRBJ1-3, with a tentative D call TRBD1 (5 bases). Per germline, CDR1 SGDLS and CDR2 YYNGEE. This CDR3 has 15 amino acids. Trimming left V 3 bases short and J 2 bases short, with 12 bases between. CDR3 in DNA: TGTGCCAGCAGCGAGGAGGTGGGGGCTGGAAACACCATATATTTT. It specifies CASSEEVGAGNTIYF.

This clone has only a few counts. V usage is TRBV18 and J usage is TRBJ2-1, with D tentatively TRBD1 or TRBD2 (5 bases each). Germline CDR1 KGHSH, CDR2 LQKENI. Trimming left V 3 bases short and J 7 bases short, with 10 bases between. The CDR3 consists of 13 residues. CDR3 region: CASSPGARNEQFF. Here the CDR3 DNA reads TGTGCCAGCTCACCCGGGGCCCGGAATGAGCAGTTCTTC.

The chain carries TRBV5-5 and TRBJ2-7; 11 bases are a match to TRBD1. The CDR3 covers 14 residues. Germline loops: CDR1 SGHKS, CDR2 YYEKEE (reference sequence). With 2 bases clipped from V and 3 bases from J, the junction kept 1 base outside the gene matches. CDR3 in amino acids: CASSFGTGGYEQYF. The DNA for the CDR3 is TGTGCCAGCAGCTTTGGGACAGGGGGCTACGAGCAGTACTTC.

A note on this clone: Different DNA sequences within this sample yield the same CDR3. The chain recombines TRBV6-1 with TRBJ2-6; D call uncertain. CDR1 is MNHNS, CDR2 SASEGT, per germline. Trimming stripped 6 bases from V and 1 base from J, with 7 bases between. CDR3 size: 14 residues. As DNA, the CDR3 is TGTGCCAGCAGGCTCGGGTCTGGGGCCAACGTCCTGACTTTC. Protein product: CASRLGSGANVLTF.

The chain combines TRBV29-1 with TRBJ2-7, with a weak D call TRBD2 (5 bases). From germline, CDR1 is SQVTM and CDR2 ANQGSEA. This CDR3 contains 10 residues. Between the trimmed V and J ends, which lost 6 bases and 6 bases, there was a span of 9 bases. This CDR3 reads CSVRTVEQYF. Written as DNA, the CDR3 is TGCAGCGTAAGGACTGTCGAGCAGTACTTC.

This clone was observed a handful of times. This chain links TRBV6-1 with TRBJ2-3, with a tentative D call TRBD2 (5 bases). The CDR3 contains 15 residues. In germline, CDR1 is MNHNS, CDR2 SASEGT. Trimming stripped 6 bases from V and 5 bases from J, with 18 bases between. CDR3 coding DNA: TGTGCCAGCAGGACATCCGGAGGCCTGGAAGATACGCAGTATTTT. It specifies CASRTSGGLEDTQYF.

This clone has a single count. The gene calls are TRBV28 and TRBJ1-5; the D is unclear. V lost 5 bases and J lost 3, with 14 bases in between. The CDR3 extends over 15 amino acids. The germline gives CDR1 MDHEN, CDR2 SYDVKM. CDR3 sequence (DNA): TGTGCCAGCAGTCCTCCAGACGGGTCCAATCAGCCCCAGCATTTT. Translated: CASSPPDGSNQPQHF.

This clone occurred many times. The J gene is TRBJ2-1, the V gene TRBV5-5; 10 bases fit TRBD2. The CDR3 has 12 amino acids. V trimming: 5 bases; J trimming: 12 bases; junction bases outside the gene matches: 5. In germline, CDR1 is SGHKS, CDR2 YYEKEE (reference sequence). The CDR3 nucleotides are TGTGCCAGCAGGGACCTAGCGGGAGTGCAGTTCTTC. It codes for CASRDLAGVQFF.

CDR3 protein: CAIRAGPTDTQYF. CDR3 nucleotides: TGTGCCATCAGGGCCGGCCCAACAGATACGCAGTATTTT. V is TRBV10-3 and J is TRBJ2-3; D is unresolved. V was pared by 6 bases and J by 3 bases, with 10 bases between. Germline V gives CDR1 ENHRY, CDR2 SYGVKD. CDR3 length equals 13 residues.

V gene TRBV28 combines with J gene TRBJ2-1; D might be TRBD2 (6 bases). Trimming pared 5 bases from V and 5 bases from J, leaving 19 bases between. This CDR3 region has 16 residues. Germline V gene data show CDR1 as MDHEN and CDR2 as SYDVKM. CDR3 in amino acids: CASSTQFGGNHNEQFF. The CDR3 nucleotides are TGTGCCAGCAGTACACAGTTTGGCGGGAACCACAATGAGCAGTTCTTC. The full variable domain, completed using reference TRBV28 and TRBJ2-1, is DVKVTQSSRYLVKRTGEKVFLECVQDMDHENMFWYRQDPGLGLRLIYFSYDVKMKEKGDIPEGYSVSREKKERFSLILESASTNQTSMYLCASSTQFGGNHNEQFFGPGTRLTVL.

V is TRBV15 and J is TRBJ2-7; 9 positions match TRBD2. V was pared by 0 bases and J by 1 base, with 10 bases of the junction left unmatched. The CDR3 runs to 18 residues. In germline, CDR1 is LNHNV, CDR2 YYDKDF (reference sequence). CDR3 coding DNA: TGTGCCACCAGCAGAGATCCCCCTAGCGGGACCGGATCCTACGAGCAGTACTTC. Its protein product is CATSRDPPSGTGSYEQYF.

V gene TRBV2 combines with J gene TRBJ2-2; TRBD2 matches at 12 bases. This CDR3 has 15 amino acids. Germline-derived CDR1 and CDR2 are SNHLY and FYNNEI. The V segment lost 6 bases and the J segment 3 bases; nucleotides outside the gene matches: 2. CDR3 nucleotide sequence: TGTGCCAGCAGCGGGACTAGCGGGTACACCGGGGAGCTGTTTTTT. Its translation is CASSGTSGYTGELFF.